The source of this TCR beta chain is a study of tumor-infiltrating lymphocytes in localized non-small cell lung cancer. Produced via immunoSEQ multiplex PCR; TCRdb's table is partial and in-frame only. The sample includes roughly 10,000 clones, 45% to 70% of them seen just once. The CDR3 totals 14 residues. V lost 5 bases, J lost 4 bases, and 14 bases lay in between. CDR1 is SEHNR, CDR2 FQNEAQ, per germline (reference sequence). Sample: uninvolved lung tissue not adjacent to the tumor. The chain carries TRBV7-9 and TRBJ1-1; a possible D gene is TRBD1 (5 bases). This TCR was sampled from a human donor with non-small cell lung cancer. CDR3 amino acids: CASSHSGGITEAFF. DNA for the CDR3: TGTGCCAGCAGCCATTCTGGGGGTATCACTGAAGCTTTCTTT. Full variable domain (remainder filled in from reference TRBV7-9 and TRBJ1-1): DTGVSQNPRHKITKRGQNVTFRCDPISEHNRLYWYRQTLGQGPEFLTYFQNEAQLEKSRLLSDRFSAERPKGSFSTLEIQRTEQGDSAMYLCASSHSGGITEAFFGQGTRLTVV.